Shown below are 8 T cell receptor beta chains from a single sample sequenced in a study of blood T cells in healthy people across ages. A second PCR of roughly 7 to 11 cycles used a sample-barcoded 5' primer and a J-beta primer mix. TCRdb re-analysed the 5' RACE reads in MiXCR, keeping a single row per CDR3 protein. This repertoire shows about 630,000 distinct CDR3 sequences, around a fifth found once; its top ten account for about 3.6%. Source material: blood. Receptors originate from a man between 65 and 79 years old in good health.

This sequence joins TRBV29-1 and TRBJ2-1; 9 nucleotides align to TRBD1. Per the germline V gene, CDR1 is SQVTM and CDR2 is ANQGSEA. Germline trimming cut 6 bases from V and 3 bases from J; bases unmatched to any gene: 3. The CDR3 totals 13 residues. The CDR3 protein is CSVGTGIYNEQFF. Here the CDR3 DNA reads TGCAGCGTCGGGACAGGGATCTACAATGAGCAGTTCTTC.

This clonotype was picked up a small number of times. V and J are TRBV6-1 and TRBJ2-1; 7 bases align to TRBD2. Germline trimming cut 2 bases from V and 2 bases from J; bases unmatched to any gene: 6. CDR3 length: 16 amino acids. CDR1 and CDR2 (germline): MNHNS, SASEGT. CDR3 amino acids: CASSEMLAATYNEQFF. In DNA, the CDR3 is TGTGCCAGCAGTGAAATGCTAGCGGCCACCTACAATGAGCAGTTCTTC.

This CDR3 is CSASRSVSYEQYF. The CDR3 DNA sequence: TGCAGTGCTAGCAGAAGTGTCTCCTACGAGCAGTACTTC. This rearrangement joins TRBV20-1 to TRBJ2-7; D is unclear. Germline V gene data show CDR1 as DFQATT and CDR2 as SNEGSKA (reference sequence). The CDR3 is 13 residues long. Trimming shortened V by 3 bases and J by 0 bases, and 9 bases separated the two germline ends.

This clonotype was detected many times. The chain recombines TRBV9 with TRBJ2-6, with 8 bases aligning to TRBD1. The CDR3 loop spans 20 amino acids. After removal of 2 bases from V and 0 bases from J, the junction contained 13 bases not matched to a gene. CDR1 SGDLS and CDR2 YYNGEE come from the germline V gene. CDR3 in DNA: TGTGCCAGCAGCGTTTTATCTTCGGACAGGGCGAGCTCTGGGGCCAACGTCCTGACTTTC. Translated, it gives CASSVLSSDRASSGANVLTF.

This clonotype was recorded at least ten times. The chain combines TRBV7-9 with TRBJ2-3, with D possibly being TRBD1 or TRBD2 (5 bases each). The V gene lost 3 bases and the J gene lost 4 bases, with 8 bases spanning the gap. The CDR3 spans 13 residues. From germline, CDR1 is SEHNR and CDR2 FQNEAQ (reference sequence). The DNA of the CDR3 is TGTGCCAGCAGCTTGGGGACCTCAGATACGCAGTATTTT. It yields the protein CASSLGTSDTQYF.

The chain links TRBV20-1 to TRBJ2-3, with 7 nucleotides matching TRBD1. CDR1 DFQATT and CDR2 SNEGSKA come from the germline V gene (reference sequence). Trimming cost V 5 bases and J 0 bases; bases outside gene matches: 5. The CDR3 is 14 amino acids. In DNA form, the CDR3 reads TGCAGTGCTTTGACAGGGTGGAGCACAGATACGCAGTATTTT. As protein: CSALTGWSTDTQYF.

A few counts support this clonotype. This chain joins TRBV7-3 and TRBJ2-3; TRBD2 agrees at 7 bases. V lost 3 bases and J lost 2; bases outside the gene matches: 11. Germline values: CDR1 SGHTA, CDR2 FQGTGA. This CDR3 has 17 residues. CDR3 DNA: TGTGCCAGCAGCTTCCGCGGGGGTAGCGGGTTCACAGATACGCAGTATTTT. Amino acids: CASSFRGGSGFTDTQYF. Using reference TRBV7-3 and TRBJ2-3 for the parts outside the CDR3, the full variable domain is GAGVSQTPSNKVTEKGKYVELRCDPISGHTALYWYRQSLGQGPEFLIYFQGTGAADDSGLPNDRFFAVRPEGSVSTLKIQRTERGDSAVYLCASSFRGGSGFTDTQYFGPGTRLTVL.

The V and J genes are TRBV7-9 and TRBJ1-1; the match to TRBD1 covers 7 bases. With 11 bases clipped from V and 3 bases from J, the junction kept 9 bases outside the gene matches. The germline V gene has CDR1 SEHNR and CDR2 FQNEAQ (reference sequence). CDR3 size: 13 residues. For the CDR3, the DNA is TGTGCCGGAGGACGACAGGGAGACACTGAAGCTTTCTTT. Translation: CAGGRQGDTEAFF.